This T cell receptor beta chain was sequenced in a study of T cells in Graves' hyperthyroidism and ophthalmopathy. The CDR3 regions of TCR beta were amplified from RNA transcripts. The study used the HTBI primer set for a first-round RT-PCR of the TCR CDR3. TCRdb re-derived calls from the multiplex PCR reads in MiXCR, one entry per CDR3 protein. The sample comprises 300,000 to 450,000 distinct CDR3 sequences, more than 11% of which are singletons, and approximately 11% rests with the top ten. At least ten counts were recorded for this clonotype. Germline-derived CDR1 and CDR2 are SGHRS and YFSETQ. The CDR3 is 14 residues long. J was trimmed by 6 bases and V by 6 bases; bases with no gene match: 6.

This chain connects TRBV5-1 to TRBJ2-1; the match to TRBD2 covers 10 bases. The sequence was collected from a woman in her sixties or seventies with Graves' hyperthyroidism. Sequenced sample: blood. CDR3 DNA: TGCGCCAGCAAACTAGCGGGGTCTGGCAATGAGCAGTTCTTC. This codes for CASKLAGSGNEQFF.